This T cell receptor (beta chain) was sequenced for a study of CD8+ T cells in alopecia areata. Study information: After 6 to 18 months of tofacitinib, follow-up continued 6 months off drug. Broader study findings: Researchers reported that TCR sharing among patients proved less clear than in mice, possibly HLA-linked.

Per germline, CDR1 SEHNR and CDR2 FQNEAQ (reference sequence). The CDR3 spans 17 residues. V lost 0 bases and J lost 2; bases outside the gene matches: 2. Sequencing templates came from extracted RNA that was reverse transcribed into cDNA. This table comes from immunoSEQ multiplex PCR, and its TCRdb copy is limited to in-frame clones, with some not included. The sample includes 150,000 or so clones, about 89% of them seen just once. The sorting of PBMCs gave CD4+ and CD8+ T cells. Turning to this clone: Its antigen is unknown.

V gene TRBV7-9 combines with J gene TRBJ2-2, with TRBD2 matching over 11 bases. Material: CD8+ T cells sorted from blood, obtained at week 0. The source of this sequence is a human donor with alopecia areata. The CDR3 protein is CASSLAGLAENTGELFF. The DNA for the CDR3 is TGTGCCAGCAGCTTAGCGGGACTAGCGGAAAACACCGGGGAGCTGTTTTTT.